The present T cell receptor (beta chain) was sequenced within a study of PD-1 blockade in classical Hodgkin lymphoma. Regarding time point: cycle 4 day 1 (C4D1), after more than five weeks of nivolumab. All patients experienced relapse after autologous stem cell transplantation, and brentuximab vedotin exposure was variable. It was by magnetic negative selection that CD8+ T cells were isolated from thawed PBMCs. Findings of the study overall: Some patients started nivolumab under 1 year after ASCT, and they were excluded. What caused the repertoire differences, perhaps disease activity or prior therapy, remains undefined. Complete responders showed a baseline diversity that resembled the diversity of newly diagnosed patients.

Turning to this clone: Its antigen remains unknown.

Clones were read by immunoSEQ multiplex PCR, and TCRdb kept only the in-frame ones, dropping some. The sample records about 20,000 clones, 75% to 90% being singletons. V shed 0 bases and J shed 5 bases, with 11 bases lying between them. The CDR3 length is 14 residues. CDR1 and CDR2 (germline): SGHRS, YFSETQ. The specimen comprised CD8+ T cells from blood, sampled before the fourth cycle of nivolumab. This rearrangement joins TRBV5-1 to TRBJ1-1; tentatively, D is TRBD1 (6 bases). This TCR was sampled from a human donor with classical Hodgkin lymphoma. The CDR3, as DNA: TGCGCCAGCAGCTTGGGGCAGGGGCGGACTGAAGCTTTCTTT. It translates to CASSLGQGRTEAFF.